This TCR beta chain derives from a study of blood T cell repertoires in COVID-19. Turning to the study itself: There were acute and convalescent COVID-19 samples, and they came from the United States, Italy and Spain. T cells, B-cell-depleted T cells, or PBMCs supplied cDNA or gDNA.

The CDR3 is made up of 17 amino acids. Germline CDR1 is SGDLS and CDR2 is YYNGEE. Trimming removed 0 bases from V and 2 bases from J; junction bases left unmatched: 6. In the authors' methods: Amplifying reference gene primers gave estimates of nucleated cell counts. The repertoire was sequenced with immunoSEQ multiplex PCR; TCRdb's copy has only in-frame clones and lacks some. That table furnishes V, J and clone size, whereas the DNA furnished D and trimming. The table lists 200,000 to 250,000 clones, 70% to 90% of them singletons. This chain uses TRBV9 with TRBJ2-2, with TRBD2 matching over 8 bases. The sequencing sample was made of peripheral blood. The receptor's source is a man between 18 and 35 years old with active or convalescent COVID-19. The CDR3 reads CASSVVAGGSNTGELFF. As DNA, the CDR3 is TGTGCCAGCAGCGTAGTCGCGGGAGGAAGTAACACCGGGGAGCTGTTTTTT.